This is a list of T cell receptor beta chains from one sample in a study of glioma-infiltrating T cells after dendritic cell vaccination. Data came from immunoSEQ multiplex PCR; TCRdb stores just in-frame clones and leaves some out. The sample lists tens of thousands of clones; 70% to 90% were seen once. Specimen: blood, collected before dendritic cell vaccination. The receptors originated from a human donor with glioblastoma. Both conserved end residues are part of each CDR3. D genes are given only for firm matches. Size is omitted from some rows. Given values are once, few, many or a class for expanded clones.

clone_size d_call j_call v_call cdr3_aa cdr3_nt
- TRBD1 TRBJ1-2 TRBV7-6 CASTDRGRSFTF TGTGCCAGCACCGACAGGGGGCGATCGTTCACCTTC
- - TRBJ2-1 TRBV7-3 CASSPMGAGGYNEQFF TGTGCCAGCAGCCCTATGGGGGCTGGGGGTTACAATGAGCAGTTCTTC
- - TRBJ1-1 TRBV6-6 CASTLPRDTEAFF TGTGCCAGCACCTTACCGAGGGACACTGAAGCTTTCTTT
- TRBD1 TRBJ2-1 TRBV11-3 CASSPRDRPFNEQFF TGTGCCAGCAGCCCCCGGGACAGGCCTTTCAATGAGCAGTTCTTC
- - TRBJ2-1 TRBV7-2 CASSLSRPSGEQFF TGTGCCAGCAGCTTATCGCGTCCAAGCGGGGAGCAGTTCTTC
- TRBD1 TRBJ2-6 TRBV29-1 CSVGDRDPNVLTF TGCAGCGTAGGGGACAGGGATCCCAACGTCCTGACTTTC
- - TRBJ2-7 TRBV5-1 CASSISPRDISYEQYF TGCGCCAGCAGCATTTCGCCCCGGGACATCTCCTACGAGCAGTACTTC
- TRBD2 TRBJ2-5 TRBV5-1 CASSSSGLAGPQETQYF TGCGCCAGCAGCTCCTCGGGGCTAGCGGGGCCACAAGAGACCCAGTACTTC
- - TRBJ2-1 TRBV9 CASSEDITRPYNEQFF TGTGCCAGCAGCGAGGACATAACCCGGCCCTACAATGAGCAGTTCTTC
- - TRBJ2-1 TRBV5-1 CASSLVNFRYQPNEQFF TGCGCCAGCAGCTTGGTAAATTTCCGGTACCAACCCAATGAGCAGTTCTTC
- TRBD2 TRBJ2-3 TRBV7-2 CASRLRSGGAMDTQYF TGTGCCAGCAGGTTAAGGAGCGGGGGGGCAATGGATACGCAGTATTTT
few - TRBJ2-7 TRBV19 CASSIGGQIYEQYF TGTGCCAGTAGTATAGGAGGACAGATCTACGAGCAGTACTTC
- - TRBJ2-3 TRBV7-9 CASSLSLSGDTQYF TGTGCCAGCAGCTTGTCCCTTTCGGGAGATACGCAGTATTTT
- TRBD1 TRBJ2-5 TRBV6-1 CASSPDRDQETQYF TGTGCCAGCAGTCCCGACAGGGACCAAGAGACCCAGTACTTC
- - TRBJ1-1 TRBV7-9 CASSLRGRQGGTEAFF TGTGCCAGCAGCCTCCGAGGGAGGCAGGGTGGCACTGAAGCTTTCTTT
- TRBD2 TRBJ2-3 TRBV7-9 CASSSWTSGGAKDTQYF TGTGCCAGCAGCTCCTGGACTAGCGGGGGGGCCAAGGATACGCAGTATTTT
- - TRBJ1-1 TRBV5-1 CASSPEGTIITEAFF TGCGCCAGCAGCCCTGAAGGGACAATAATCACTGAAGCTTTCTTT
- - TRBJ1-5 TRBV7-8 CASSLGSALQPQHF TGTGCCAGCAGCTTAGGGTCAGCGCTCCAGCCCCAGCATTTT
- TRBD1 TRBJ1-1 TRBV6-1 CASSRGQGPPGAFF TGTGCCAGCAGCCGCGGACAGGGGCCCCCGGGAGCTTTCTTT
once TRBD1 TRBJ1-1 TRBV27 CASSSGGQGRTEAFF TGTGCCAGCAGCTCCGGTGGACAGGGGAGAACTGAAGCTTTCTTT
- TRBD2 TRBJ2-5 TRBV7-2 CASSLGGPLAGLETQYF TGTGCCAGCAGCTTAGGGGGACCACTAGCGGGTCTGGAGACCCAGTACTTC
- TRBD2 TRBJ2-1 TRBV10-2 CASSGKAAGGPYNEQFF TGCGCCAGCAGTGGAAAGGCAGCGGGGGGTCCCTACAATGAGCAGTTCTTC
- - TRBJ2-5 TRBV6-5 CASSRGRGYQETQYF TGTGCCAGCTCAAGGGGCAGGGGATACCAAGAGACCCAGTACTTC
- TRBD1 TRBJ2-7 TRBV5-6 CASSELQTGSDEQYF TGTGCCAGCAGCGAGCTACAGACAGGGTCTGACGAGCAGTACTTC
- TRBD2 TRBJ2-3 TRBV7-6 CASSLMASGGRDTQYF TGTGCCAGCAGCTTAATGGCTAGCGGGGGGCGAGATACGCAGTATTTT